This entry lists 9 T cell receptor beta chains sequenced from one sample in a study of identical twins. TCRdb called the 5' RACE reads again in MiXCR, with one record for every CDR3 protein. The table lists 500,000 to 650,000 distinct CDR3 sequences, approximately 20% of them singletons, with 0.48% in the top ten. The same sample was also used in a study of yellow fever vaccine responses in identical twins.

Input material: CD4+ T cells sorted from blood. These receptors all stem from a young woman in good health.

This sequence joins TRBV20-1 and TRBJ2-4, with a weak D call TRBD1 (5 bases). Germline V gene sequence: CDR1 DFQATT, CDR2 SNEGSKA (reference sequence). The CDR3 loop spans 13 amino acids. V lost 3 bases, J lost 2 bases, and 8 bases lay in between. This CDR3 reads CSASKGTKNIQYF. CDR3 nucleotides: TGCAGTGCTAGCAAGGGGACCAAAAACATTCAGTACTTC.

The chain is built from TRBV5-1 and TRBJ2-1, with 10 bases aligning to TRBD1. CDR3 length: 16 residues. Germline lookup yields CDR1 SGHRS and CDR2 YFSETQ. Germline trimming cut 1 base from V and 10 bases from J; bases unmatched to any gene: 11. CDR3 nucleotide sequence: TGCGCCAGCAGCTTGATTGGACAGGGGGTATCGGAGGAGCAGTTCTTC. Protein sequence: CASSLIGQGVSEEQFF.

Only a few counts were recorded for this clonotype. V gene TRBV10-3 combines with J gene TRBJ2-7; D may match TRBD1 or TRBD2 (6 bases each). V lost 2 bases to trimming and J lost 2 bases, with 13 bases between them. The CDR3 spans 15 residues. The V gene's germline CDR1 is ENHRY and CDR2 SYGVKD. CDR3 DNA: TGTGCCATCAGTGAGAGGGGCGGGACAACCTACGAGCAGTACTTC. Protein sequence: CAISERGGTTYEQYF.

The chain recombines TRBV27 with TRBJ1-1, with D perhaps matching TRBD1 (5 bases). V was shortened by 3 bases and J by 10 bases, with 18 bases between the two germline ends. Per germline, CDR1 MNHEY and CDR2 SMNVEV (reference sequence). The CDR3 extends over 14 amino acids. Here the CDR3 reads CASSFLGTAEVAFF. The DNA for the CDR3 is TGTGCCAGCAGTTTCCTCGGGACGGCGGAAGTAGCTTTCTTT.

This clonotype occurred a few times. CDR3 protein: CASSYSIGPGLAGASRWDNEQFF. CDR3 nucleotide sequence: TGTGCCAGCAGTTACTCGATTGGCCCGGGACTAGCGGGGGCCTCTAGGTGGGACAATGAGCAGTTCTTC. The rearrangement joins TRBV6-2 or TRBV6-3 to TRBJ2-1; 14 bases align to TRBD2. Germline CDR1 reads MNHEY; CDR2 reads SVGEGT. V lost 0 bases to trimming and J lost 5 bases; unmatched junction nucleotides: 21. The CDR3 loop spans 23 amino acids.

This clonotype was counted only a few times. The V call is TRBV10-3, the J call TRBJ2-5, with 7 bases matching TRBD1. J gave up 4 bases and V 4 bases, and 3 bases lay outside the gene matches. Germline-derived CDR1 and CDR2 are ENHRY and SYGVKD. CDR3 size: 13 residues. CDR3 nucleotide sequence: TGTGCCATCAGTGGAGACAGGGCAGAGACCCAGTACTTC. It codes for CAISGDRAETQYF.

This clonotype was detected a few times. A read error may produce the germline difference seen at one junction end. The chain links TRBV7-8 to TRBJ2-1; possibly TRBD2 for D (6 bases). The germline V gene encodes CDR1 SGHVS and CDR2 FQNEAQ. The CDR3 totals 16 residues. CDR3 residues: CASSLAPRDSNNEQFF. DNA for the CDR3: TGTGCCAGCAGCTTAGCCCCCAGGGACTCCAACAATGAGCAGTTCTTC.

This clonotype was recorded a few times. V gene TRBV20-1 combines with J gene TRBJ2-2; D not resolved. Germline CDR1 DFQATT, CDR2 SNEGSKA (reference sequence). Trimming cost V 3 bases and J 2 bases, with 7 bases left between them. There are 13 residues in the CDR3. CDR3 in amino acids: CSASAENTGELFF. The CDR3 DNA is TGCAGTGCTAGTGCGGAAAACACCGGGGAGCTGTTTTTT.

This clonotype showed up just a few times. In DNA form, the CDR3 reads TGTGCCAGCAGCCACCCCGCCGGGGAGCTGTTTTTT. It translates to CASSHPAGELFF. V and J are TRBV3-1 and TRBJ2-2; D is unresolved. The CDR3 sequence is 12 residues long. With 3 bases removed from V and 6 bases from J, the gap between germline ends came to 5 bases. CDR1 is LGHDT, CDR2 YNNKEL, per germline (reference sequence).